This T cell receptor (beta chain) was captured by sequencing in a study of CD8 T cells in Susac syndrome. Study conclusions and caveats: The study recognized that the number of individuals in its TCR sequencing and HLA analysis was relatively small.

Unmatched junction bases numbered 1, after V lost 6 bases and J lost 4 bases. This CDR3 contains 13 residues. Per germline, CDR1 MDHEN and CDR2 SYDVKM. With random hexamers, reverse transcription was performed on 0.5 to 1 ug of RNA. TCRdb analysed the immunoSEQ multiplex PCR reads with MiXCR anew, one entry per CDR3 protein. Counted here are some 260,000 distinct CDR3 sequences, 70% to 90% occurring once; the ten biggest clones make up over 0.09%. On this clonotype itself: Its target is not known.

This receptor was identified in a human donor with multiple sclerosis. The rearrangement uses TRBV28 and TRBJ2-2, with 8 bases lining up with TRBD2. Sequences were obtained from CD8+ T cells from PBMCs. The CDR3 is CASRRGGTGELFF. In DNA form, the CDR3 reads TGTGCCAGCAGACGGGGGGGCACCGGGGAGCTGTTTTTT.